This entry is about one T cell receptor beta chain. These data are taken from a study of blood T cell repertoires in COVID-19. In the source study's methods: By means of reference gene primer amplification, nucleated cell counts were estimated. Data came from immunoSEQ multiplex PCR; TCRdb stores just in-frame clones and leaves some out. D and trimming come from the DNA, and the V and J calls and clone size come from that table. The data show 250,000 to 300,000 clones, nearly 90% seen once. This TCR was recovered from a woman aged 50 to 60 who had been exposed to COVID-19. The sample taken for sequencing was PBMCs or T cells enriched from blood (not recorded which).

The CDR3 nucleotides are TGTGCCAGCAGTGAAGTCCGGGCAGGGGGCCAAGAGACCCAGTACTTC. It translates to CASSEVRAGGQETQYF. The chain employs TRBV2 and TRBJ2-5; 7 bases align to TRBD1. The CDR3 runs to 16 residues. Germline CDR1 reads SNHLY; CDR2 reads FYNNEI. Losses at the gene ends were 1 base for V and 1 base for J; bases not matched to a gene: 6. Based on the CDR3 plus reference TRBV2 and TRBJ2-5, the full variable domain is EPEVTQTPSHQVTQMGQEVILRCVPISNHLYFYWYRQILGQKVEFLVSFYNNEISEKSEIFDDQFSVERPDGSNFTLKIRSTKLEDSAMYFCASSEVRAGGQETQYFGPGTRLLVL.